Following are 29 T cell receptor beta chains from one sample sequenced in a study of cytomegalovirus exposure and HLA in healthy donors (dated by TCRdb to between 2016 and 2019). The method was the immunoSEQ multiplex PCR assay. TCRdb took over this immuneACCESS table, retaining in-frame rearrangements with V and J assigned. Such tables are incomplete; in checked studies, under half of the missing clones stem from an unresolved V gene, and the remainder is unexplained. This sample gives 150,000 to 200,000 clones in total; around 85% of them show up just once. 5.7% of the sample comes from the top ten. Input material: PBMCs. All receptors derive from a woman aged 25 to 39 in good health and CMV-seronegative.

A remark on this clone: This CDR3 is also generated by other DNA sequences in the sample. V usage is TRBV28 and J usage is TRBJ2-7; the D gene is possibly TRBD1 (5 bases). The V and J ends lost 5 bases and 5 bases respectively, with 10 bases between them. The CDR3 is made up of 12 amino acids. Germline CDR1 is MDHEN and CDR2 is SYDVKM. DNA of the CDR3: TGTGCCAGCAGTCCCAGACAGCACGAGCAGTACTTC. Protein: CASSPRQHEQYF.

By proportion, this clone is medium-sized. The chain combines TRBV4-1 with TRBJ1-2, with 7 bases matching TRBD1. Germline V gene data show CDR1 as MGHRA and CDR2 as YSYEKL. The CDR3 has 16 amino acids. V lost 0 bases to trimming and J lost 0 bases; unmatched junction nucleotides: 4. The CDR3 spells CASSQESQGANYGYTF. The DNA of the CDR3 is TGCGCCAGCAGCCAAGAGAGCCAGGGGGCTAACTATGGCTACACCTTC.

The chain is built from TRBV2 and TRBJ1-6; D is uncertain. The CDR3 runs 15 residues. Deletions cut 4 bases from V and 0 bases from J, with 7 bases between. Germline assignment: CDR1 SNHLY and CDR2 FYNNEI. CDR3 bases: TGTGCCAGCAGTGGCTACAGCTCCTATAATTCACCCCTCCACTTT. The encoded protein is CASSGYSSYNSPLHF.

V and J are TRBV7-9 and TRBJ1-2; D may be TRBD1 (5 bases). Germline CDR1 SEHNR, CDR2 FQNEAQ (reference sequence). CDR3 length equals 15 residues. V was shortened by 0 bases and J by 5 bases, with 13 bases between the two germline ends. For the CDR3, the DNA is TGTGCCAGCAGCTTAGCGCAAGGACAAGGGTATGGCTACACCTTC. Translated: CASSLAQGQGYGYTF.

This chain uses TRBV5-1 with TRBJ1-4; D possibly corresponds to TRBD1 (6 bases). The CDR3 loop spans 14 amino acids. V was cut by 4 bases and J by 5 bases, with 12 bases left in between. CDR1 is SGHRS and CDR2 is YFSETQ in the germline V gene. The CDR3 DNA reads as TGCGCCAGCAGCCCGGACAGCACGAATGAAAAACTGTTTTTT. Translated: CASSPDSTNEKLFF.

The gene calls are TRBV6-6 and TRBJ1-6; TRBD1 matches 7 bases. V shed 0 bases and J 5 bases; nucleotides not matched to a gene: 4. The V gene's germline CDR1 is MNHNY and CDR2 SVGAGI (reference sequence). The CDR3 loop spans 16 amino acids. The CDR3 region has the DNA TGTGCCAGCAGTTACTCAGGGGGCAGGAATAATTCACCCCTCCACTTT. This gives the protein CASSYSGGRNNSPLHF.

At least ten counts were recorded for this clone. This chain connects TRBV5-5 to TRBJ2-7, with D tentatively TRBD1 (6 bases). The CDR3 is 14 amino acids. Germline V gene sequence: CDR1 SGHKS, CDR2 YYEKEE (reference sequence). Between the trimmed V and J ends, which lost 4 bases and 5 bases, there was a span of 16 bases. CDR3 DNA: TGTGCCAGCAGCGTGTATCAGGGGAATAACGAGCAGTACTTC. It codes for CASSVYQGNNEQYF. The entire variable domain, with the rest obtained from reference TRBV5-5 and TRBJ2-7, is as follows: DAGVTQSPTHLIKTRGQQVTLRCSPISGHKSVSWYQQVLGQGPQFIFQYYEKEERGRGNFPDRFSARQFPNYSSELNVNALLLGDSALYLCASSVYQGNNEQYFGPGTRLTVT.

This clone was seen just once. The chain couples TRBV5-1 to TRBJ2-1; D is possibly TRBD2 (6 bases). Trimming took off 0 bases at V and 5 bases at J, with 12 bases between the two ends. Germline V CDR1 and CDR2: SGHRS, YFSETQ. There are 15 residues in the CDR3. The CDR3 DNA follows: TGCGCCAGCAGCTTGGGCGGGGCGGGGAACAATGAGCAGTTCTTC. Amino acids: CASSLGGAGNNEQFF.

The chain is built from TRBV10-3 and TRBJ1-6; 7 nucleotides line up with TRBD1. This CDR3 comprises 14 residues. Germline V gene lookup returns CDR1 ENHRY and CDR2 SYGVKD. J gave up 10 bases and V 6 bases, and 9 bases lay outside the gene matches. CDR3 sequence: CAIRTPGQKSPLHF. The DNA for the CDR3 is TGTGCCATCAGGACGCCGGGACAGAAATCACCCCTCCACTTT.

The CDR3 DNA reads as TGCAGCGTTGAAGAGACAGGGAAGGAGACCCAGTACTTC. As protein: CSVEETGKETQYF. The rearrangement joins TRBV29-1 to TRBJ2-5, with 7 bases matching TRBD1. The CDR3 is made up of 13 amino acids. With V trimmed by 0 bases and J by 5 bases, 3 bases remained unmatched. In germline, CDR1 is SQVTM, CDR2 ANQGSEA.

The rearrangement joins TRBV28 to TRBJ2-1; TRBD2 is a possible D gene (6 bases). The germline V gene has CDR1 MDHEN and CDR2 SYDVKM. This CDR3 has 15 amino acids. V gave up 6 bases and J gave up 4 bases, with 16 bases separating them. CDR3 sequence (DNA): TGTGCCAGCAGCCCAAGGAGGGGCGGGTACAATGAGCAGTTCTTC. Translating it yields CASSPRRGGYNEQFF.

This clone appeared once. The J gene is TRBJ1-2, the V gene TRBV10-3; D is possibly TRBD1 (5 bases). Looked up from germline, CDR1 is ENHRY and CDR2 is SYGVKD. The CDR3 totals 15 residues. V shed 0 bases and J shed 0 bases, with 8 bases lying between them. The CDR3 DNA is TGTGCCATCAGTGAGTCTGGACAACCTAACTATGGCTACACCTTC. Its translation: CAISESGQPNYGYTF.

V gene TRBV29-1 combines with J gene TRBJ1-1; the D is unclear. V shed 4 bases and J shed 11 bases, with 11 bases lying between them. Per germline, CDR1 SQVTM and CDR2 ANQGSEA. CDR3 length equals 10 residues. The CDR3 loop is CSVVAGWAFF. DNA for the CDR3: TGCAGCGTTGTGGCCGGGTGGGCTTTCTTT.

The genes are TRBV5-1 and TRBJ2-7, with D hard to call. The CDR3 is 12 amino acids. With 2 bases removed from V and 3 bases from J, the gap between germline ends came to 6 bases. Per germline, CDR1 SGHRS and CDR2 YFSETQ. CDR3 sequence (DNA): TGCGCCAGCAGCTTAGGTGTCTACGAGCAGTACTTC. Translating gives CASSLGVYEQYF.

The rearrangement joins TRBV28 to TRBJ2-7; D not resolved. CDR1 is MDHEN, CDR2 SYDVKM, per germline. CDR3 size: 13 residues. The V gene lost 3 bases and the J gene lost 2 bases, with 8 bases spanning the gap. The CDR3 is CASSFYWAYEQYF. The CDR3 nucleotides read TGTGCCAGCAGTTTTTATTGGGCCTACGAGCAGTACTTC.

The sample holds a few counts of this clone. The rearrangement joins TRBV20-1 to TRBJ1-2; D is unclear. In germline, CDR1 is DFQATT, CDR2 SNEGSKA (reference sequence). V was pared by 3 bases and J by 6 bases, with 8 bases between. This CDR3 region has 11 residues. The CDR3 region is CSASVPHGYTF. The CDR3 region has the DNA TGCAGTGCTAGTGTGCCGCATGGCTACACCTTC.

This chain joins TRBV9 and TRBJ2-5; 8 bases map to TRBD1. Trimming cost V 4 bases and J 4 bases; bases outside gene matches: 12. CDR3 size: 16 residues. From germline, CDR1 is SGDLS and CDR2 YYNGEE. CDR3 protein: CASSPGGRGLGETQYF. CDR3 nucleotide sequence: TGTGCCAGCAGCCCCGGGGGCAGGGGGCTCGGAGAGACCCAGTACTTC. Complete variable domain (other parts from reference TRBV9 and TRBJ2-5): DSGVTQTPKHLITATGQRVTLRCSPRSGDLSVYWYQQSLDQGLQFLIQYYNGEERAKGNILERFSAQQFPDLHSELNLSSLELGDSALYFCASSPGGRGLGETQYFGPGTRLLVL.

The rearrangement uses TRBV28 and TRBJ1-2; 9 nucleotides match TRBD1. The V and J ends lost 3 bases and 2 bases, in that order; junction bases with no gene match: 4. The CDR3 covers 15 residues. CDR1 and CDR2 (germline): MDHEN, SYDVKM. CDR3 bases: TGTGCCAGCAGTTTGTCCGGGACAGGGAACTATGGCTACACCTTC. Translation gives CASSLSGTGNYGYTF.

The CDR3 loop is CASSSSGRGNIQYF. For the CDR3, the DNA is TGTGCCAGCAGTTCCTCAGGCCGGGGGAACATTCAGTACTTC. V and J are TRBV27 and TRBJ2-4; possible D gene TRBD2, 6 bases. The V gene's germline CDR1 is MNHEY and CDR2 SMNVEV (reference sequence). CDR3 length: 14 amino acids. V was shortened by 4 bases and J by 7 bases, with 14 bases between the two germline ends.

V gene TRBV5-1 combines with J gene TRBJ1-2, with D unresolved. Per the germline V gene, CDR1 is SGHRS and CDR2 is YFSETQ. V shed 4 bases and J shed 6 bases, with 13 bases lying between them. The CDR3 runs to 13 residues. The CDR3 region has the DNA TGCGCCAGCAGCGTAGCAGCCCTCAATGGCTACACCTTC. It yields the protein CASSVAALNGYTF.

The chain uses TRBV7-9 and TRBJ1-1, with D unresolved. Trimming took off 2 bases at V and 6 bases at J, with 10 bases between the two ends. Germline CDR1 and CDR2: SEHNR and FQNEAQ (reference sequence). The CDR3 extends over 13 amino acids. This chain's CDR3 is CASSLLALAEAFF. CDR3 coding DNA: TGTGCCAGCAGCTTATTAGCTTTGGCTGAAGCTTTCTTT.

The genes are TRBV2 and TRBJ2-5; 7 bases align to TRBD2. CDR1 is SNHLY, CDR2 FYNNEI, per germline. The trim removed 6 bases at V and 1 base at J, leaving 5 bases unmatched. The CDR3 sequence is 14 residues long. The CDR3 region has the DNA TGTGCCAGCAGACCCAGGGAGGGCCAAGAGACCCAGTACTTC. Translation gives CASRPREGQETQYF.

This clone was observed once. The chain is built from TRBV27 and TRBJ2-2, with 13 positions matching TRBD2. Germline CDR1 and CDR2: MNHEY and SMNVEV (reference sequence). V shed 3 bases and J 3 bases; nucleotides not matched to a gene: 4. The CDR3 is 17 amino acids. CDR3 coding DNA: TGTGCCAGCAGTTTCGGGACTAGCGGGGCACACACCGGGGAGCTGTTTTTT. Its protein is CASSFGTSGAHTGELFF.

This clone was observed a handful of times. This rearrangement joins TRBV7-9 to TRBJ2-5; the D gene is possibly TRBD1 (6 bases). V was trimmed by 5 bases and J by 7 bases, leaving 20 bases between them. The CDR3 runs 15 residues. The germline gives CDR1 SEHNR, CDR2 FQNEAQ (reference sequence). This CDR3 reads CASSQRGKQEMTQYF. CDR3 sequence (DNA): TGTGCCAGCAGCCAGAGGGGGAAACAAGAGATGACCCAGTACTTC.

The V gene is TRBV7-2, the J gene TRBJ2-1; 10 bases agree with TRBD2. Germline CDR1 SGHTA, CDR2 FQGNSA. V was clipped by 5 bases and J by 6 bases; unmatched bases: 16. The CDR3 has 18 residues. CDR3 bases: TGTGCCAGCAGCGCCATAGCGGGAGGAAGTCGGGCTTTCAATGAGCAGTTCTTC. Residues: CASSAIAGGSRAFNEQFF.

This clone was observed a handful of times. The chain joins TRBV30 to TRBJ1-1, with D uncertain. The V end was cut by 0 bases, the J end by 0 bases, with 11 bases between. The CDR3 has 15 amino acids. The germline gives CDR1 GTSNPN, CDR2 SVGIG (reference sequence). The CDR3 sequence: CAWSVWGGMNTEAFF. CDR3 nucleotides: TGTGCCTGGAGTGTATGGGGAGGGATGAACACTGAAGCTTTCTTT.

The chain couples TRBV10-1 to TRBJ2-1; D remains unclear. Germline V CDR1 and CDR2: WNHNN, SYGVQD (reference sequence). This CDR3 has 11 amino acids. Deletions cut 7 bases from V and 6 bases from J, with 7 bases between. CDR3 DNA: TGCGCCAGCAACCCTTTCAATGAGCAGTTCTTC. This encodes CASNPFNEQFF.

The rearrangement joins TRBV4-3 to TRBJ2-1, with 8 nucleotides matching TRBD2. The CDR3 runs to 19 residues. Germline V gene data show CDR1 as LGHNA and CDR2 as YSLEER. V gave up 3 bases and J gave up 0 bases; unmatched junction bases: 13. The CDR3 DNA reads TGCGCCAGCAGCCAGGTGAGCGGGGGCCCACTTCGCTCCTACAATGAGCAGTTCTTC. Protein product: CASSQVSGGPLRSYNEQFF.

Only a few counts were recorded for this clone. The chain has TRBV7-2 and TRBJ1-1; D may be TRBD1 (5 bases). Germline CDR1 and CDR2: SGHTA and FQGNSA. CDR3 length: 16 residues. V was pared by 5 bases and J by 0 bases, with 16 bases between. CDR3 coding DNA: TGTGCCAGCAGCCCCCAACCGACAGTCTTGAACACTGAAGCTTTCTTT. Residues: CASSPQPTVLNTEAFF.